A selection of T cell receptor beta chains follows, all from one sample in a study of CD8+CD57+ T cells in acquired aplastic anemia. TCRdb reprocessed the reads via MiXCR and lists one record per CDR3 protein. The profile shows about 160,000 distinct CDR3 sequences, roughly 50% of them singletons. Sequenced: sorted CD4+, CD8+, or CD8+CD57+ T cells (not recorded which) from PBMCs. The receptors originated from a human donor with aplastic anemia. Each CDR3 is given without its conserved first and last residue.

j_call v_call cdr3_aa
TRBJ1-6 TRBV2 ASRDMGTFYSPLH
TRBJ2-1 TRBV7-2 ASSGGGHEQF
TRBJ2-5 TRBV19 ASKLGSQKTQY
TRBJ2-5 TRBV7-9 ATSFGQGETQY
TRBJ1-1 TRBV20-1 SARIGGNTEAF
TRBJ2-5 TRBV11-2 ASSLGRGRLAGVRETQY
TRBJ2-7 TRBV5-1 ASKTGQGLYEQY
TRBJ2-2 TRBV2 ASSKTSTLNTGELF
TRBJ1-5 TRBV19 ASSSGQGEQPQH
TRBJ1-2 TRBV15 ATSRDMAADGYT
TRBJ2-7 TRBV11-2 ASSLEQGGNEQY
TRBJ2-5 TRBV20-1 SARTDKETQY
TRBJ1-2 TRBV12-3/TRBV12-4 ASRTQAAGYT
TRBJ1-2 TRBV11-2 ASSLVTGVSSYGYT
TRBJ2-3 TRBV20-1 SAHKDRGVAGIRTDTQY
TRBJ2-3 TRBV3-1 ASSQGLRGADAQY
TRBJ1-2 TRBV20-1 SARTTGGSGYT
TRBJ1-1 TRBV11-1 ASSLALRMRQGTEAF
TRBJ2-2 TRBV7-8 ASGTTLEGRELF
TRBJ1-1 TRBV7-2 ASSEEAGTEAF
TRBJ1-2 TRBV6-1 ASRGAGGSYGYT
TRBJ2-1 TRBV7-8 ASSFRTSGYNEQF
TRBJ1-2 TRBV4-3 ASSHEGNYGYT
TRBJ2-3 TRBV25-1 ASTQGGLGTDTQY
TRBJ2-7 TRBV10-3 AISDNRAYEQY
TRBJ1-1 TRBV2 ASSEGNDEAF
TRBJ1-2 TRBV6-1 ASSPNDRGNGYT
TRBJ2-7 TRBV19 ATRTGTGDHHEQY
TRBJ2-3 TRBV7-9 ASSFGLAGKADTQY
TRBJ2-1 TRBV29-1 SAPGTSGSLNEQF
TRBJ2-1 TRBV7-2 ASSLALGEQF
TRBJ2-5 TRBV19 ASSLTQTGGQETQY
TRBJ1-2 TRBV30 AWSTDRLSYGYT
TRBJ1-5 TRBV6-5 ASTSGTGQPQH
TRBJ1-6 TRBV5-5 ASSLVGTGLRSPLH
TRBJ2-1 TRBV7-2 ASSLAERSDEQF
TRBJ2-1 TRBV4-2 ASSQEIGTSGYNEQF
TRBJ1-2 TRBV11-2 ASSDHVGGFYGYT
TRBJ2-4 TRBV20-1 SARGDLAKNIQY
TRBJ1-2 TRBV9 ASSAGAGQGQYGYT
TRBJ2-5 TRBV20-1 SAPSGARETQY
TRBJ2-1 TRBV10-3 ASSREGTGGEQF
TRBJ1-4 TRBV15 ATSRVRAVNEKLF
TRBJ2-2 TRBV7-2 ASAPVVSGELF
TRBJ1-5 TRBV4-1 ASSHTGEYQPQH
TRBJ1-1 TRBV7-3 ASSYDRGNTEAF
TRBJ1-2 TRBV7-9 ASSPSQGFGYT
TRBJ2-4 TRBV5-1 ASSPPGGNIQY
TRBJ2-7 TRBV12-3/TRBV12-4 ASSWGIPGGAGLSYEQY
TRBJ2-1 TRBV5-4 ASSTGTSGYNEQF
TRBJ2-1 TRBV5-5 ASSLARSFEQF
TRBJ2-3 TRBV9 ASSFPSGQGADEQY
TRBJ2-5 TRBV7-3 ASSLAGRLGEIQY